The text below deals with one TCR beta chain. Its antigen remains unidentified. Naive CD8 cells lacked CD45RO, underwent positive selection for CCR7 and left out terminally differentiated effector memory CD45RA+ cells. This sample is part of a study of shared clonotypes between healthy human individuals. Study-wide background: Three plates each covered CD4 naive and memory; CD8 naive two, CD8 memory one. The study's findings and limits: Non-shared clonotypes had lower generation probabilities than those shared by all four donors. Even with large depth, rarefaction showed that sorted-subset sequencing was incomplete.

CDR3 size: 16 residues. V lost 4 bases, J lost 6 bases, and 20 bases lay in between. Germline values: CDR1 SEHNR, CDR2 FQNEAQ (reference sequence). Sorted-subset replicate PCRs used about 0.2 ug DNA, some 30,000 T cell genomes. Sequenced by immunoSEQ multiplex PCR; TCRdb stores in-frame clones only, minus some. The sample yields some 2 million clones, about 95% seen once. The chain links TRBV7-9 to TRBJ2-3; the D call may be TRBD1 or TRBD2 (7 bases each). Sequencing used naive CD8+ T cells sorted from blood. The receptor was derived from a young man in good health. CDR3 loop: CASSYSQGGFSDTQYF. CDR3 nucleotide sequence: TGTGCCAGCAGCTACTCTCAGGGGGGGTTTAGCGATACGCAGTATTTT.